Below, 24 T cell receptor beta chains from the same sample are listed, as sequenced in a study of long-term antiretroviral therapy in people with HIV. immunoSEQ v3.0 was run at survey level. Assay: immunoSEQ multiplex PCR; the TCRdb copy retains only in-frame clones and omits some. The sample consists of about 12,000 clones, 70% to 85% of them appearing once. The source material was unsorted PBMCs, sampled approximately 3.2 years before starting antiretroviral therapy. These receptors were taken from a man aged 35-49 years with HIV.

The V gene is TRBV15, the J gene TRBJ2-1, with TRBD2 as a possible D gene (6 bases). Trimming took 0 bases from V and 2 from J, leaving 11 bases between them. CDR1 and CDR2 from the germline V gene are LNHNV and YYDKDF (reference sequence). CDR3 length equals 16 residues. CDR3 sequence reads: CATSRETGVAYNEQFF. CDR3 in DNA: TGTGCCACCAGCAGAGAAACGGGAGTCGCCTACAATGAGCAGTTCTTC.

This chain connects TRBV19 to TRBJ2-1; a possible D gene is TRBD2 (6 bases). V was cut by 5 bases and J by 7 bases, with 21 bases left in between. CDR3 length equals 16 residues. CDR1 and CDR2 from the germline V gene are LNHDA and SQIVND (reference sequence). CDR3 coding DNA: TGTGCCAGTAGTCTCCACCTTAGCGGCCTGGGGAATGAGCAGTTCTTC. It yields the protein CASSLHLSGLGNEQFF.

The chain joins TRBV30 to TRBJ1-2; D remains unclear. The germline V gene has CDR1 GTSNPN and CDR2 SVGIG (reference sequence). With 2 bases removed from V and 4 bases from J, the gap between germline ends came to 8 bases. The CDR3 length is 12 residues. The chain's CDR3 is CAWSYNLYGYTF. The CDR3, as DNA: TGTGCCTGGAGTTACAACCTCTATGGCTACACCTTC.

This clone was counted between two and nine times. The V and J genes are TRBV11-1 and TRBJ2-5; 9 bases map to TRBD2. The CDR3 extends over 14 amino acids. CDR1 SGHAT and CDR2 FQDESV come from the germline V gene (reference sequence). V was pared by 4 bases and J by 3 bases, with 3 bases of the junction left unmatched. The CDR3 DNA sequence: TGTGCCAGCAGCTCCCCTAGCGGGAAAGAGACCCAGTACTTC. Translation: CASSSPSGKETQYF.

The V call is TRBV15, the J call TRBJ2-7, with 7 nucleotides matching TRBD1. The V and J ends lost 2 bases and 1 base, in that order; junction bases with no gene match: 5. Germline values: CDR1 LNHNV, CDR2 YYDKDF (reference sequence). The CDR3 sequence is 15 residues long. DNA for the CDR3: TGTGCCACCAGCAGATTAGACAGGGTTTCCTACGAGCAGTACTTC. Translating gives CATSRLDRVSYEQYF.

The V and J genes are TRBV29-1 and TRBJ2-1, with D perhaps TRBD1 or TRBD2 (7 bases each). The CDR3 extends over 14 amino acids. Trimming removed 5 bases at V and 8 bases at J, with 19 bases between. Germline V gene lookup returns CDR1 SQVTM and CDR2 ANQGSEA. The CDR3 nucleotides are TGCAGCGTTACGCCGGGGGGAGGGGGCTATGAGCAGTTCTTC. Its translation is CSVTPGGGGYEQFF.

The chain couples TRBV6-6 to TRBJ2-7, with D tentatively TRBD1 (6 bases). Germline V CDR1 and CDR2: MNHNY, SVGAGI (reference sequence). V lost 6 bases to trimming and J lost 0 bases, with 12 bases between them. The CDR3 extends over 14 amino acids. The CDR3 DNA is TGTGCCAGCAGCTGGACAGACTACTCCTACGAGCAGTACTTC. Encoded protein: CASSWTDYSYEQYF.

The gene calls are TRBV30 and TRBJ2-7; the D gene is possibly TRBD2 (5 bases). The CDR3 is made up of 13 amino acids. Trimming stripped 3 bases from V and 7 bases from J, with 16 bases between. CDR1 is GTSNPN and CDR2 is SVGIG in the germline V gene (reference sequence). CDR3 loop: CAWRERAKREQYF. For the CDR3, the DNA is TGTGCCTGGAGGGAGAGGGCCAAGCGGGAGCAGTACTTC. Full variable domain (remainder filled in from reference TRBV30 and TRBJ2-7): SQTIHQWPATLVQPVGSPLSLECTVEGTSNPNLYWYRQAAGRGLQLLFYSVGIGQISSEVPQNLSASRPQDRQFILSSKKLLLSDSGFYLCAWRERAKREQYFGPGTRLTVT.

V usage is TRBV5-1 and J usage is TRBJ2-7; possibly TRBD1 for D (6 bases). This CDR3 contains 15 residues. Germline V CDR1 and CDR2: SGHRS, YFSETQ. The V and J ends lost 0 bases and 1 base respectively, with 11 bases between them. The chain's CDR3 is CASSLAGTRSYEQYF. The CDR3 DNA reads TGCGCCAGCAGCTTGGCCGGGACACGTTCCTACGAGCAGTACTTC.

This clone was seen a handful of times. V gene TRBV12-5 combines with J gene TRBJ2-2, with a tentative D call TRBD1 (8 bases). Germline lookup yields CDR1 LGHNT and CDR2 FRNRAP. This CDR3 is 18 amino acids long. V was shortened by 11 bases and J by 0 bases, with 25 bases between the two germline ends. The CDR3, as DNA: TGTGCTCCTGCGATGGACAGGGAGGGAGCAGCGAACACCGGGGAGCTGTTTTTT. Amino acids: CAPAMDREGAANTGELFF.

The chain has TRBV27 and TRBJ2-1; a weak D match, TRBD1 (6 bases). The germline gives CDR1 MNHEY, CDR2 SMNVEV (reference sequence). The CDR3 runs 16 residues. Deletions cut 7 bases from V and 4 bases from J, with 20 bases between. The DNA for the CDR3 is TGTGCCAGCATAAGACAGGCCCCCGTGGGGTACAATGAGCAGTTCTTC. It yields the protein CASIRQAPVGYNEQFF.

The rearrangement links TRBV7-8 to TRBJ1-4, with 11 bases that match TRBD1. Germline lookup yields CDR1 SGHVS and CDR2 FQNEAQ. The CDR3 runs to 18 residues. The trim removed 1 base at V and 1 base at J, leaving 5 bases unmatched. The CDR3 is CASSLGPGTGGTNEKLFF. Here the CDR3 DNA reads TGTGCCAGCAGCTTAGGTCCCGGGACAGGGGGAACTAATGAAAAACTGTTTTTT.

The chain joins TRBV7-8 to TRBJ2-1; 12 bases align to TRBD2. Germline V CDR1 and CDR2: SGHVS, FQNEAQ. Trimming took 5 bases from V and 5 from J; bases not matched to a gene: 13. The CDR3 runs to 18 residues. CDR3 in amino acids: CASSNRGLAGRFDNEQFF. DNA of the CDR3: TGTGCCAGCAGCAATAGGGGACTAGCGGGTCGTTTTGACAATGAGCAGTTCTTC.

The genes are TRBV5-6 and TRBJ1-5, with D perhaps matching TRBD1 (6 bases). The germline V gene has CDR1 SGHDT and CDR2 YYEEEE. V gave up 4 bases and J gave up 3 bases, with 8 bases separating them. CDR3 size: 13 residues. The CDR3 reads CASSGGLNQPQHF. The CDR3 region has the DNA TGTGCCAGCAGCGGGGGCCTCAATCAGCCCCAGCATTTT.

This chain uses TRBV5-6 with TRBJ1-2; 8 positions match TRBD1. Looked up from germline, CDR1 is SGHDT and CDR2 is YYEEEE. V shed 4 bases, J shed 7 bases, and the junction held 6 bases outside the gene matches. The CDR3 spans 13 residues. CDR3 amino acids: CASSIQDRVGYTF. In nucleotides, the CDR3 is TGTGCCAGCAGCATCCAGGACAGGGTTGGCTACACCTTC.

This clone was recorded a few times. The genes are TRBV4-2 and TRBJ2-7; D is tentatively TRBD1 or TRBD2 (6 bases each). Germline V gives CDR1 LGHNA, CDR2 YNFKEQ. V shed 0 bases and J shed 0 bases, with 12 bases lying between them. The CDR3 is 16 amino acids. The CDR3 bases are TGTGCCAGCAGCCAAGATCGACGGGGGCACTCCTACGAGCAGTACTTC. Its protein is CASSQDRRGHSYEQYF.

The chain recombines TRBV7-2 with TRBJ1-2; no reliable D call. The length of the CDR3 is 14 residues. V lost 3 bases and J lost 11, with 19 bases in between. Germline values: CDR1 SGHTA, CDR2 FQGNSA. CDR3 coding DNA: TGTGCCAGCAGCTTTATTAATGGCCTGGAGCGGTACACCTTC. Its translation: CASSFINGLERYTF.

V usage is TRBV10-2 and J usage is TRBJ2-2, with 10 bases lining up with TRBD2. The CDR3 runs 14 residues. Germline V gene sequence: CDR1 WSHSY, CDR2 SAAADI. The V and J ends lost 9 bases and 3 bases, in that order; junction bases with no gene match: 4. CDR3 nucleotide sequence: TGCGCCAGGAGCACTAGCGGGGACACCGGGGAGCTGTTTTTT. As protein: CARSTSGDTGELFF.

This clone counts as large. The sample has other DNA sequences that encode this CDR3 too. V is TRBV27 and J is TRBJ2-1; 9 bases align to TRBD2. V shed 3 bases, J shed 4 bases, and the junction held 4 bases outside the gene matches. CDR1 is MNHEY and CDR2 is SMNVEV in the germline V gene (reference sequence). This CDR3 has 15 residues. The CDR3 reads CASSFPSGRYNEQFF. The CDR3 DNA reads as TGTGCCAGCAGTTTCCCCAGCGGGAGGTACAATGAGCAGTTCTTC.

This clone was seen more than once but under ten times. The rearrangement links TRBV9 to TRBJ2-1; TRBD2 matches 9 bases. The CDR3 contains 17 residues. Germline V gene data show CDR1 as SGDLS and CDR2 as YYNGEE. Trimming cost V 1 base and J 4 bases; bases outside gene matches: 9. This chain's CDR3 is CASSVTLAGGTYNEQFF. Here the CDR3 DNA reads TGTGCCAGCAGCGTAACACTAGCGGGCGGGACGTACAATGAGCAGTTCTTC.

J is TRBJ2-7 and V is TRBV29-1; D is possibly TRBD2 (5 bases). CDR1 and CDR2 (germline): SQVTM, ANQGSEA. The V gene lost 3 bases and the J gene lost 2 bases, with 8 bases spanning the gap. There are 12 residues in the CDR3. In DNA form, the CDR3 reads TGCAGCGTTGACACGGGGACCTACGAGCAGTACTTC. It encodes CSVDTGTYEQYF.

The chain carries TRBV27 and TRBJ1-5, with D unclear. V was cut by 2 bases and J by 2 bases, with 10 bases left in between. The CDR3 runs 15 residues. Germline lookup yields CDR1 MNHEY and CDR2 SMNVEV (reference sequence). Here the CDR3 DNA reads TGTGCCAGCAGTTTAGGGTCGGCCCGCAATCAGCCCCAGCATTTT. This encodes CASSLGSARNQPQHF.

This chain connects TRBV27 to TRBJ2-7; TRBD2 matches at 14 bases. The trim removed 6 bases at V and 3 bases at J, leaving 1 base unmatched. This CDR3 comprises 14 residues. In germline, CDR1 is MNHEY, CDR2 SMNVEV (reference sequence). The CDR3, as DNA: TGTGCCAGCAGGGGACTAGCGGGAGTCTACGAGCAGTACTTC. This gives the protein CASRGLAGVYEQYF.

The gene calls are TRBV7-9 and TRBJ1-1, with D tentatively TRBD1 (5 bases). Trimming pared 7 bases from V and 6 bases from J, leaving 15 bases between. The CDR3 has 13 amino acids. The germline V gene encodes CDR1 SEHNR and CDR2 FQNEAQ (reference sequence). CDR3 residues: CASIQGRRSEAFF. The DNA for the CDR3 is TGTGCCAGCATCCAGGGTAGGCGATCTGAAGCTTTCTTT.